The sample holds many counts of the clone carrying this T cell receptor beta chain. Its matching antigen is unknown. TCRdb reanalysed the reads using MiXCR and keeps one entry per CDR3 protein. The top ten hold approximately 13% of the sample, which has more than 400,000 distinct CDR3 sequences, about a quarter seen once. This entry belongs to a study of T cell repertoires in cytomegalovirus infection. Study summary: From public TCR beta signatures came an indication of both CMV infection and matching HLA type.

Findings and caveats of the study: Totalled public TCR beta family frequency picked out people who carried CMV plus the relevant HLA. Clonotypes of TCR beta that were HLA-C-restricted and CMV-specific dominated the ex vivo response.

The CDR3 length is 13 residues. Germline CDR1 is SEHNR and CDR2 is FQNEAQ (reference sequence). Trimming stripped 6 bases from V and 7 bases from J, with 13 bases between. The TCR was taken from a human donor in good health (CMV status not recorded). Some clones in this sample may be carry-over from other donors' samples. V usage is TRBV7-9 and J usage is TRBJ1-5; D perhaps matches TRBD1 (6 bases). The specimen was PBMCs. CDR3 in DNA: TGTGCCAGCAGTCTACAGGGACAACAGCCCCAGCATTTT. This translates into CASSLQGQQPQHF.